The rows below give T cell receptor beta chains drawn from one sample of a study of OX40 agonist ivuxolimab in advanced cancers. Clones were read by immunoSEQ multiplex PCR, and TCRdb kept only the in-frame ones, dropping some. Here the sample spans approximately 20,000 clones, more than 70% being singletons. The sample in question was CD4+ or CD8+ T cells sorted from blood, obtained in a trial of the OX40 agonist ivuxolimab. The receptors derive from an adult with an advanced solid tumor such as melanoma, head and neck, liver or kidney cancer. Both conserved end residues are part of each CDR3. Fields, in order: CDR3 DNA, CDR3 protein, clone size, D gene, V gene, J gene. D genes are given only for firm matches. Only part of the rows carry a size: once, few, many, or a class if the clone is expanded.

TGCAGCGTTGCCGAGAACACTGAAGCTTTCTTT	CSVAENTEAFF	NA	NA	TRBV29-1	TRBJ1-1
TGCGCCAGCAGCCAAGCTTTGACAGGTACACCGAACACTGAAGCTTTCTTT	CASSQALTGTPNTEAFF	NA	NA	TRBV4-3	TRBJ1-1
TGTGCCAGTAGGCCAGGGGGCGCATTTAATGAGCAGTTCTTC	CASRPGGAFNEQFF	NA	TRBD1	TRBV19	TRBJ2-1
TGTGCCAGCAGGCGACAGGGATTCTCTGGGGCCAACGTCCTGACTTTC	CASRRQGFSGANVLTF	NA	TRBD1	TRBV6-6	TRBJ2-6
TGCAGCGTTGACACCCCCTACGAGCAGTACTTC	CSVDTPYEQYF	NA	NA	TRBV29-1	TRBJ2-7
TGTGCCAGCAGTGACTCGGCAGAGGGCATTCAGTACTTC	CASSDSAEGIQYF	NA	NA	TRBV6-4	TRBJ2-4
TGCGCCAGCAGTCACGACAGGGGAAAATGGAATGAGCAGTTCTTC	CASSHDRGKWNEQFF	NA	TRBD1	TRBV5-1	TRBJ2-1
TGTGCCACCAGCAGAGGGGACAGGGGCACCGGGGAGCTGTTTTTT	CATSRGDRGTGELFF	NA	TRBD1	TRBV15	TRBJ2-2
TGCGCCAGCAGCCCGACTAAGTTTGATACGCAGTATTTT	CASSPTKFDTQYF	NA	NA	TRBV5-1	TRBJ2-3
TGCGCCAGCAGCTTGGGGACAGGGGGCTACGAGCAGTACTTC	CASSLGTGGYEQYF	NA	TRBD1	TRBV5-1	TRBJ2-7
TGCGCCAGCAGCAGGGTCCTAGGCACAGATACGCAGTATTTT	CASSRVLGTDTQYF	NA	NA	TRBV10-1	TRBJ2-3
TGTGCCAGTAGTACCGGGTCGGGACAGGGCGGCGAGACCCAGTACTTC	CASSTGSGQGGETQYF	NA	TRBD1	TRBV19	TRBJ2-5
TGTGCCAGCAGCCGGGACTTATCTCACGGCTCACCCCTCCACTTT	CASSRDLSHGSPLHF	NA	NA	TRBV6-5	TRBJ1-6
TGTGCCCAGGGACCCGGGACAGGGGAACAAAAGCAGTACTTC	CAQGPGTGEQKQYF	few	TRBD1	TRBV30	TRBJ2-7
TGTGCCAGCAGTTTATCAACAGGGTCCTACGAGCAGTACTTC	CASSLSTGSYEQYF	NA	NA	TRBV27	TRBJ2-7
TGTGCCAGCAGCTCGCTCCGGGACGGACTCTACGAGCAGTACTTC	CASSSLRDGLYEQYF	NA	NA	TRBV13	TRBJ2-7
TGCGCCAGCAGGCCCCCTCTAGCGGGGGTGGACAATGAGCAGTTCTTC	CASRPPLAGVDNEQFF	NA	TRBD2	TRBV5-1	TRBJ2-1
TGTGCCAGTAGTGACCGGGACAGCCAATATAGCAATCAGCCCCAGCATTTT	CASSDRDSQYSNQPQHF	NA	TRBD1	TRBV19	TRBJ1-5
TGTGCCAGCAGCTTCTCACCTAGCACAGATACGCAGTATTTT	CASSFSPSTDTQYF	NA	NA	TRBV7-9	TRBJ2-3
TGTGCCAGCAGCGAAACAGGGAGCTCTGGAAACACCATATATTTT	CASSETGSSGNTIYF	NA	NA	TRBV7-9	TRBJ1-3
TGTGCCAGCAGCTCCCCGGGACAGGGTAAAGAGACCCAGTACTTC	CASSSPGQGKETQYF	NA	TRBD1	TRBV7-9	TRBJ2-5
TGTGCCAGCAGCTCCCAATGGGGCGAAGCTAACTATGGCTACACCTTC	CASSSQWGEANYGYTF	NA	NA	TRBV11-2	TRBJ1-2
TGTGCCTGGAGACTGGGGACAGGGGAAAGGCAGCCCCAGCATTTT	CAWRLGTGERQPQHF	NA	TRBD1	TRBV30	TRBJ1-5
TGTGCCAGCAGCTTGGGACGGTCCTACGAGCAGTACTTC	CASSLGRSYEQYF	once	NA	TRBV13	TRBJ2-7
TGCGCCAGCAGCCAAGTGAACCTGAACACTGAAGCTTTCTTT	CASSQVNLNTEAFF	NA	NA	TRBV4-1	TRBJ1-1
TGTGCCAGCAGTTACGGGCTAGCGGAGGGGGATACGCAGTATTTT	CASSYGLAEGDTQYF	NA	TRBD2	TRBV6-5	TRBJ2-3
TGCGCCAGCAGTGCGGGGGGGACTGAAGCTTTCTTT	CASSAGGTEAFF	NA	NA	TRBV10-1	TRBJ1-1
TGTGCCAGCAGCCTCGGGGGGATCTCCTACAATGAGCAGTTCTTC	CASSLGGISYNEQFF	NA	TRBD2	TRBV7-9	TRBJ2-1
TGTGCCAGCAGTCCCCCCGGTACGACCTACGAGCAGTACTTC	CASSPPGTTYEQYF	NA	NA	TRBV7-9	TRBJ2-7
TGTGCCAGCACCGCCTCTAGCGGGGGGGCAGATACGCAGTATTTT	CASTASSGGADTQYF	NA	TRBD2	TRBV6-1	TRBJ2-3
TGTGCCAGCACTGCCTGGGGGGGCTCCTACAATGAGCAGTTCTTC	CASTAWGGSYNEQFF	NA	TRBD2	TRBV13	TRBJ2-1
TGTGCCAGCAGCGCCTCGGGGCGGACTGGAAACACCATATATTTT	CASSASGRTGNTIYF	NA	NA	TRBV9	TRBJ1-3
TGTGCCAGCAGCTTAAACGGGAGACAGCCCCAGCATTTT	CASSLNGRQPQHF	NA	NA	TRBV7-9	TRBJ1-5
TGTGCCCTGGACAGGGGAGTTGGCTACACCTTC	CALDRGVGYTF	NA	TRBD1	TRBV30	TRBJ1-2
TGTGCCAGCAGCGTCGAAGACAGCCAAGAGACCCAGTACTTC	CASSVEDSQETQYF	NA	NA	TRBV9	TRBJ2-5
TGTGCCAGCAGCCCTCGAGTAGGCTATGGCTACACCTTC	CASSPRVGYGYTF	NA	NA	TRBV7-9	TRBJ1-2
TGTGCCAGCAGCTATTCGACCGACGGTGAAGCTTTCTTT	CASSYSTDGEAFF	NA	NA	TRBV7-3	TRBJ1-1
TGTGCCAGCAGTGTACTGGGGACAGGGTTCTCCTACGAGCAGTACTTC	CASSVLGTGFSYEQYF	NA	TRBD1	TRBV27	TRBJ2-7
TGTGCCAGCAGCTGGGACAGGGGCTCTGGCTACACCTTC	CASSWDRGSGYTF	NA	TRBD1	TRBV13	TRBJ1-2
TGTGCCAGCAAAATAATCAGGGGGCAAGAGACCCAGTACTTC	CASKIIRGQETQYF	NA	TRBD1	TRBV6-5	TRBJ2-5
TGTGCCAGTAGTATAGTCCCCGACAACAATCAGCCCCAGCATTTT	CASSIVPDNNQPQHF	NA	NA	TRBV19	TRBJ1-5
TGTGCCAGCAGCGAGACAGGGCTTCGTGGCTACACCTTC	CASSETGLRGYTF	NA	TRBD1	TRBV27	TRBJ1-2
TGTGCCAGCAGCCCTAACGGGGGGGCCTTAGAGACCCAGTACTTC	CASSPNGGALETQYF	NA	TRBD2	TRBV7-3	TRBJ2-5
TGTGCCAGTAGTATAGATTTCCGGGGGTGGAGGACTGAAGCTTTCTTT	CASSIDFRGWRTEAFF	NA	NA	TRBV19	TRBJ1-1
TGCGCCAGCAGCTTGGCCCTGAGCTCCTACGAGCAGTACTTC	CASSLALSSYEQYF	NA	NA	TRBV5-1	TRBJ2-7
TGTGCCAGCAGCTCGCCCCTATCCGGCGATGAGCAGTTCTTC	CASSSPLSGDEQFF	NA	NA	TRBV5-8	TRBJ2-1
TGCGCCAGCAGCTCCTCGACTTTTAGCACAGATACGCAGTATTTT	CASSSSTFSTDTQYF	NA	NA	TRBV5-1	TRBJ2-3
TGTGCCAGCAGCGTAGACGGCTATGGCTACACCTTC	CASSVDGYGYTF	NA	NA	TRBV9	TRBJ1-2
TGTGCCAGCAGCTGGGCTGTAGCAGCTAGCACAGATACGCAGTATTTT	CASSWAVAASTDTQYF	NA	NA	TRBV7-8	TRBJ2-3
TGTGCCAGTAGTATGGGAACCACTGAAGCTTTCTTT	CASSMGTTEAFF	NA	NA	TRBV19	TRBJ1-1
TGTGCCAGCAGCGCCGGGACTAGCGGGGGCCATGAGCAGTTCTTC	CASSAGTSGGHEQFF	NA	TRBD2	TRBV13	TRBJ2-1
TGTGCCTGGAGCACCGGGACAGTCTCCTACGAGCAGTACTTC	CAWSTGTVSYEQYF	NA	TRBD1	TRBV30	TRBJ2-7
TGTGCCAGCAGCTTATACAGGGTGGTCACTGAAGCTTTCTTT	CASSLYRVVTEAFF	NA	NA	TRBV7-9	TRBJ1-1
TGTGCCAGCAGTTTATTATGGAACACTGAAGCTTTCTTT	CASSLLWNTEAFF	NA	NA	TRBV27	TRBJ1-1
TGTGCCAGCAGCTTAGGAGCGGGGGGAGCTGGGGAGACCCAGTACTTC	CASSLGAGGAGETQYF	NA	TRBD2	TRBV7-6	TRBJ2-5
TGTGCCAGCAGCGTATCCCATGACAGGGAATGGAGAGGCACTGAAGCTTTCTTT	CASSVSHDREWRGTEAFF	NA	TRBD1	TRBV9	TRBJ1-1
TGTGCCAGTAGTCCCCGTGCGCGTATTCAGCCCCAGCATTTT	CASSPRARIQPQHF	NA	NA	TRBV19	TRBJ1-5
TGTGCCAGCAGCTCAGAGGGGACGGATTATAATTCACCCCTCCACTTT	CASSSEGTDYNSPLHF	NA	NA	TRBV11-2	TRBJ1-6
TGTGCCAGCATCTCCGAGGAGACCCAGTACTTC	CASISEETQYF	NA	NA	TRBV11-1	TRBJ2-5
TGTGCCAGTAGTCCGGGACAGGGACCCTACGAGCAGTACTTC	CASSPGQGPYEQYF	few	TRBD1	TRBV19	TRBJ2-7